This T cell receptor beta chain was recovered during a study of CD8+CD57+ T cells in acquired aplastic anemia. Both TCR beta VDJ combination and CDR3 sequence profiling were carried out. Genomic DNA was the template for this profiling. TCRdb reprocessed the reads via MiXCR and lists one record per CDR3 protein. The sample carries 250,000 to 350,000 distinct CDR3 sequences, around three fifths recorded once. CDR3 length: 14 amino acids. The germline gives CDR1 SEHNR, CDR2 FQNEAQ (reference sequence). Trimming removed 0 bases from V and 9 bases from J, with 14 bases in between. The sample comprised sorted CD4+, CD8+, or CD8+CD57+ T cells (not recorded which) from PBMCs. The chain combines TRBV7-9 with TRBJ2-5, with TRBD1 as a possible D gene (5 bases). This sequence originates from a human donor with severe aplastic anemia or a healthy control (not recorded which). The CDR3 reads CASSLAGQGIAQYF. CDR3 nucleotide sequence: TGTGCCAGCAGCTTAGCGGGGCAGGGAATTGCCCAGTACTTC.